Each of the 14 T cell receptor beta chains below was sequenced from the same sample in a study of follicular helper T cells after annual influenza vaccination. Time point described: 2015-2016 season, 7 days after influenza vaccination. Here immunoSEQ multiplex PCR was the method, and the copy in TCRdb shows in-frame clones only, minus some. This table has approximately 11,000 clones, approximately 80% appearing once. The material was CXCR5+ CD38- circulating T follicular helper cells from blood, obtained 7 days after influenza vaccination. Noted subset: circulating Tfh, non-naive CD4+CXCR5+PD-1+ (ICOS+CD38+ or ICOS-CD38-). The receptors come from an adult who received the influenza vaccine.

This sequence joins TRBV5-1 and TRBJ1-3; D unclear. CDR1 is SGHRS, CDR2 YFSETQ, per germline. The CDR3 sequence is 16 residues long. The V end lost 0 bases, the J end lost 4 bases, and 14 bases lay between the germline ends. Written as DNA, the CDR3 is TGCGCCAGCAGCTTGGAAGGGCTGGGTCGCGGAAACACCATATATTTT. Translated: CASSLEGLGRGNTIYF. Supplemented by reference TRBV5-1 and TRBJ1-3, the full variable domain reads KAGVTQTPRYLIKTRGQQVTLSCSPISGHRSVSWYQQTPGQGLQFLFEYFSETQRNKGNFPGRFSGRQFSNSRSEMNVSTLELGDSALYLCASSLEGLGRGNTIYFGEGSWLTVV.

The V gene is TRBV25-1, the J gene TRBJ1-3; D perhaps matches TRBD1 (5 bases). The CDR3 totals 15 residues. Trimming shortened V by 6 bases and J by 7 bases, and 19 bases separated the two germline ends. Germline CDR1 reads MGHDK; CDR2 reads SYGVNS. The CDR3 nucleotides are TGTGCCAGCAGGGAAAAACCCAGGGTGGGCAACACCATATATTTT. Encoded protein: CASREKPRVGNTIYF.

The chain employs TRBV6-1 and TRBJ1-4; D gene uncertain. The CDR3 covers 14 residues. Germline values: CDR1 MNHNS, CDR2 SASEGT. V shed 5 bases and J shed 7 bases, with 14 bases lying between them. CDR3 sequence (DNA): TGTGCCAGCAGTTTTTCAAACGAGGGTGAAAAACTGTTTTTT. Amino acid sequence: CASSFSNEGEKLFF.

The CDR3 region is CASSRDTGYTF. For the CDR3, the DNA is TGTGCCAGCAGCCGGGACACTGGCTACACCTTC. The J gene is TRBJ1-2, the V gene TRBV6-5, with TRBD1 as a possible D gene (6 bases). Trimming took off 6 bases at V and 7 bases at J, with 9 bases between the two ends. Germline V gene lookup returns CDR1 MNHEY and CDR2 SVGAGI. The CDR3 has 11 amino acids.

J is TRBJ2-7 and V is TRBV6-5; 9 nucleotides align to TRBD1. V was clipped by 5 bases and J by 3 bases; unmatched bases: 8. Germline assignment: CDR1 MNHEY and CDR2 SVGAGI. The CDR3 sequence is 15 residues long. CDR3 DNA sequence: TGTGCCAGCAGTCAGACAGGGGGAAATATCTACGAGCAGTACTTC. Amino acid sequence: CASSQTGGNIYEQYF.

The chain uses TRBV7-9 and TRBJ2-1; TRBD1 aligns across 11 bases. Germline trimming cut 5 bases from V and 6 bases from J; bases unmatched to any gene: 6. This CDR3 comprises 15 residues. Germline V lookup: CDR1 SEHNR, CDR2 FQNEAQ (reference sequence). The CDR3 DNA sequence: TGTGCCAGCAGCAAAGGGACAGGGGGAGGCAATGAGCAGTTCTTC. It specifies CASSKGTGGGNEQFF.

This clone was seen just once. This chain connects TRBV4-1 to TRBJ1-5; TRBD1 is a possible D gene (6 bases). The germline V and J ends were trimmed by 2 bases and 9 bases, with 17 bases remaining between them. Per the germline V gene, CDR1 is MGHRA and CDR2 is YSYEKL. The CDR3 length is 15 residues. CDR3 in DNA: TGCGCCAGCAGCCAAAACGGAGACAGGTCACGGCCCCAGCATTTT. Its translation: CASSQNGDRSRPQHF.

V gene TRBV4-1 combines with J gene TRBJ2-7; 9 bases are a match to TRBD1. Trimming at V came to 3 bases and at J to 0 bases, leaving 3 bases not matched to a gene. This CDR3 has 15 residues. The germline V gene encodes CDR1 MGHRA and CDR2 YSYEKL. CDR3 sequence: CASSHGQGPSYEQYF. DNA of the CDR3: TGCGCCAGCAGCCACGGACAGGGGCCCTCCTACGAGCAGTACTTC.

The chain recombines TRBV18 with TRBJ2-3; a possible D gene is TRBD2 (5 bases). Germline V gene data show CDR1 as KGHSH and CDR2 as LQKENI. The ends were cut back, 2 bases at V and 5 bases at J, with 8 bases in the middle. The CDR3 consists of 13 residues. CDR3 residues: CASSPTRVDTQYF. The CDR3, as DNA: TGTGCCAGCTCACCAACGAGGGTAGATACGCAGTATTTT. The full variable domain, completed using reference TRBV18 and TRBJ2-3, is NAGVMQNPRHLVRRRGQEARLRCSPMKGHSHVYWYRQLPEEGLKFMVYLQKENIIDESGMPKERFSAEFPKEGPSILRIQQVVRGDSAAYFCASSPTRVDTQYFGPGTRLTVL.

The chain uses TRBV15 and TRBJ2-2; TRBD2 matches 12 bases. V gave up 3 bases and J gave up 3 bases; unmatched junction bases: 8. This CDR3 has 18 residues. Germline V gene sequence: CDR1 LNHNV, CDR2 YYDKDF (reference sequence). CDR3 bases: TGTGCCACCAGCAGTAAACTAGCGGGGGGTCGGTACACCGGGGAGCTGTTTTTT. Its translation is CATSSKLAGGRYTGELFF.

The rearrangement links TRBV27 to TRBJ1-1, with D possibly being TRBD1 (5 bases). The germline CDR1 and CDR2 sequences are MNHEY and SMNVEV (reference sequence). This CDR3 spans 17 amino acids. V shed 3 bases and J shed 3 bases, with 20 bases lying between them. CDR3 in DNA: TGTGCCAGCAGTTTTGCGGGACCCTCGTGGGCCTACACTGAAGCTTTCTTT. Translation gives CASSFAGPSWAYTEAFF.

This clone was counted only a few times. The chain is built from TRBV4-2 and TRBJ1-4; no reliable D call. The CDR3 loop spans 12 amino acids. V shed 4 bases and J shed 8 bases, with 8 bases lying between them. Germline CDR1 reads LGHNA; CDR2 reads YNFKEQ. This CDR3 is CASSPAREKLFF. The CDR3 coding sequence is TGTGCCAGCAGCCCGGCGCGCGAAAAACTGTTTTTT.

The V call is TRBV10-2, the J call TRBJ2-7; possible D gene TRBD1, 6 bases. The CDR3 covers 13 residues. The V gene's germline CDR1 is WSHSY and CDR2 SAAADI. Trimming took 7 bases from V and 5 from J, leaving 15 bases between them. The CDR3 region has the DNA TGCGCCAGCATGTTACAGGGTATTGACGAGCAGTACTTC. As protein: CASMLQGIDEQYF.

The rearrangement joins TRBV7-9 to TRBJ2-2, with 12 nucleotides matching TRBD1. V was pared by 5 bases and J by 7 bases, with 5 bases of the junction left unmatched. Germline CDR1 and CDR2: SEHNR and FQNEAQ (reference sequence). The CDR3 extends over 15 amino acids. The CDR3 sequence is CASSPGQGANGELFF. DNA for the CDR3: TGTGCCAGCAGCCCGGGACAGGGGGCGAACGGGGAGCTGTTTTTT.